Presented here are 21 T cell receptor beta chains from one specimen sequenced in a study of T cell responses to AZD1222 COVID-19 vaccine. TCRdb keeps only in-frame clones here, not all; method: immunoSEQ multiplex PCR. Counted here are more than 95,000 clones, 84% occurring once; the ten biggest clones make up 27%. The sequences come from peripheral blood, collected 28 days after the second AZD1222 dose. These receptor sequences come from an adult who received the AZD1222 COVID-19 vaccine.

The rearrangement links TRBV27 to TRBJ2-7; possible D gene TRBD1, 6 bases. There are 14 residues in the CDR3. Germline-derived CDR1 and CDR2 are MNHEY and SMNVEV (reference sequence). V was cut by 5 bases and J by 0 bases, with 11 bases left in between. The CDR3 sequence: CASSPGDLSYEQYF. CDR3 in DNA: TGTGCCAGCAGTCCAGGGGACCTCTCCTACGAGCAGTACTTC.

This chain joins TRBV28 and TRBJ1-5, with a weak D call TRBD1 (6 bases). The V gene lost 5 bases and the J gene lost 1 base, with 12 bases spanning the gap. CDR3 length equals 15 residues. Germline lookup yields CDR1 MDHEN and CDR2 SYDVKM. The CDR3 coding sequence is TGTGCCAGCAGTCTAAGAGGGGGGAGCAATCAGCCCCAGCATTTT. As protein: CASSLRGGSNQPQHF. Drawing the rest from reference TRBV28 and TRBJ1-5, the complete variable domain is DVKVTQSSRYLVKRTGEKVFLECVQDMDHENMFWYRQDPGLGLRLIYFSYDVKMKEKGDIPEGYSVSREKKERFSLILESASTNQTSMYLCASSLRGGSNQPQHFGDGTRLSIL.

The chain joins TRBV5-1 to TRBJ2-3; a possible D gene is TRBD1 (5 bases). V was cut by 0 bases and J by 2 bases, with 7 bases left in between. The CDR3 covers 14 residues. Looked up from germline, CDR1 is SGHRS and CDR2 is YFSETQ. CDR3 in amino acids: CASSLGRATDTQYF. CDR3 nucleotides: TGCGCCAGCAGCTTGGGCAGGGCCACAGATACGCAGTATTTT.

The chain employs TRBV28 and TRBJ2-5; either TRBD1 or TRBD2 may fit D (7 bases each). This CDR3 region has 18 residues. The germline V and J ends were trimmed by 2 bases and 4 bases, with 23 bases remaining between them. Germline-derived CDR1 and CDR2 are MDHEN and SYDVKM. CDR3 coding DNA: TGTGCCAGCAGTTTAGGTGCTCGTCGGGGGGACAGAGTAGAGACCCAGTACTTC. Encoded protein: CASSLGARRGDRVETQYF.

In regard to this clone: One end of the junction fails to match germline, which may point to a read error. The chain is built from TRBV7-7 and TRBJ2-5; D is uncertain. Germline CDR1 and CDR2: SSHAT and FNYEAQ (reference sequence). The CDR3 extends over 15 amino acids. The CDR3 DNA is TGTGCTAGCAGCTTAGAGGCCTGGGTGGGGGAGACCCAGTACTTC. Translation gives CASSLEAWVGETQYF.

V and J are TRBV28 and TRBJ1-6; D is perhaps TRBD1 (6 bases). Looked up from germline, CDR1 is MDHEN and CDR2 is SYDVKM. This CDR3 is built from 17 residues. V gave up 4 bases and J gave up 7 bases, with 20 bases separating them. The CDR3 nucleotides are TGTGCCAGCAGTTCAAACAGGGTCGGTTTGTGGAATTCACCCCTCCACTTT. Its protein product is CASSSNRVGLWNSPLHF.

CDR3 protein: CASSSGQGKLYEQYF. CDR3 sequence (DNA): TGTGCCAGCAGCTCAGGACAGGGTAAATTATACGAGCAGTACTTC. This chain links TRBV7-3 with TRBJ2-7; 8 bases agree with TRBD1. The CDR3 runs 15 residues. V shed 4 bases, J shed 4 bases, and the junction held 9 bases outside the gene matches. Germline loops: CDR1 SGHTA, CDR2 FQGTGA.

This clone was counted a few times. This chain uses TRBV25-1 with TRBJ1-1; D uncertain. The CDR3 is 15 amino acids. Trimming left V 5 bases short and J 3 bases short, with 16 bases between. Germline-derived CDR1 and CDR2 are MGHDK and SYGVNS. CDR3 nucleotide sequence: TGTGCCAGCAGTCGGGGTGCGCGGCATGACACTGAAGCTTTCTTT. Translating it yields CASSRGARHDTEAFF.

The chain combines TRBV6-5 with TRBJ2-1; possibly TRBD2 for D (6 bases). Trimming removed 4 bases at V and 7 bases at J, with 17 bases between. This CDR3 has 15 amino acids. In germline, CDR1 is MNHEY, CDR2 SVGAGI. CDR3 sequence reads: CASSWGVTVINEQFF. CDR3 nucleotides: TGTGCCAGCAGTTGGGGGGTCACAGTTATTAATGAGCAGTTCTTC.

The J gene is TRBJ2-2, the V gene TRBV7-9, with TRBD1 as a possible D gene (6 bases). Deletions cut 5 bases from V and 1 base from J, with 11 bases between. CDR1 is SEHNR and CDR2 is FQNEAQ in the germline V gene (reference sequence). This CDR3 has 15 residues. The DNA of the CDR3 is TGTGCCAGCAGCAAGGGGGACCTGAACACCGGGGAGCTGTTTTTT. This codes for CASSKGDLNTGELFF.

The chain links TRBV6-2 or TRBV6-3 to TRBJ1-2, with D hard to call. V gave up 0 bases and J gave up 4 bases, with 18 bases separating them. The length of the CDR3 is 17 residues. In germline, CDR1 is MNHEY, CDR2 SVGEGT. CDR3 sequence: CASSYSRPGWVSYGYTF. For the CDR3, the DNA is TGTGCCAGCAGTTACTCGCGTCCAGGCTGGGTTTCCTATGGCTACACCTTC.

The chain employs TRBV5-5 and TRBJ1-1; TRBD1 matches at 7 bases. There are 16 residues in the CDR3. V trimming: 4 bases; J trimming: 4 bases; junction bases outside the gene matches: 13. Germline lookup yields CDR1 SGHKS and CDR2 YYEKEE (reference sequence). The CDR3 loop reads CASSVQYRGLSTEAFF. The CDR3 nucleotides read TGTGCCAGCAGCGTACAGTACAGGGGTTTAAGCACTGAAGCTTTCTTT.

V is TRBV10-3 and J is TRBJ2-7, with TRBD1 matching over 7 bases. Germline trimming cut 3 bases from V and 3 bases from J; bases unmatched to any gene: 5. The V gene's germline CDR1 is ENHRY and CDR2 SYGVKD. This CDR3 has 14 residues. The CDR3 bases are TGTGCCATCAGTGAAAGGGGACAGAACTACGAGCAGTACTTC. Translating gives CAISERGQNYEQYF.

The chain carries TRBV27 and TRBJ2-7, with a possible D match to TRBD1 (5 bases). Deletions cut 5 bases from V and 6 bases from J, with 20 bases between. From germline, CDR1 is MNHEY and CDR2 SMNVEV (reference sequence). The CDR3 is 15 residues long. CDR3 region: CASSGAGLRYREQYF. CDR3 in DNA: TGTGCCAGCAGTGGGGCAGGGTTAAGGTACCGCGAGCAGTACTTC.

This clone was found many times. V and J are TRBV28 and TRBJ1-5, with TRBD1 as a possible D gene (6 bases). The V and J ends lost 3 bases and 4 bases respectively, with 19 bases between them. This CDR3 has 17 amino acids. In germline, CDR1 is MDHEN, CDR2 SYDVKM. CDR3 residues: CASSLGQGQDWNQPQHF. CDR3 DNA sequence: TGTGCCAGCAGTTTGGGGCAGGGGCAGGATTGGAATCAGCCCCAGCATTTT. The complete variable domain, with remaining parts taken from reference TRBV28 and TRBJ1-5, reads DVKVTQSSRYLVKRTGEKVFLECVQDMDHENMFWYRQDPGLGLRLIYFSYDVKMKEKGDIPEGYSVSREKKERFSLILESASTNQTSMYLCASSLGQGQDWNQPQHFGDGTRLSIL.

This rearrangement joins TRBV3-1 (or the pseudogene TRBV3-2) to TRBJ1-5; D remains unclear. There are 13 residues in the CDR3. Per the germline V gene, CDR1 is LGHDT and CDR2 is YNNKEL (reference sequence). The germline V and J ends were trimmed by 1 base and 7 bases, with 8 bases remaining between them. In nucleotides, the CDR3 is TGTGCCAGCAGCCAAGGCTCCGGCCAGCCCCAGCATTTT. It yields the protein CASSQGSGQPQHF.

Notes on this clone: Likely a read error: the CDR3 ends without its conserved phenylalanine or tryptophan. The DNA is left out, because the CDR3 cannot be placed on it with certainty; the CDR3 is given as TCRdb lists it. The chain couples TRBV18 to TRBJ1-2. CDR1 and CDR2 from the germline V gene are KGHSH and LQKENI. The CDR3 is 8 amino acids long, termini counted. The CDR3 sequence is CASSPPGD.

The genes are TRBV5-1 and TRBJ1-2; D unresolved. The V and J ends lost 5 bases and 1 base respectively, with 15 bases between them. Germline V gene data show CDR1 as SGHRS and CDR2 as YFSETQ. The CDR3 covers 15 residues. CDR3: CASRFGLNLNYGYTF. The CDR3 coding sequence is TGCGCCAGCAGATTCGGTCTAAATCTTAACTATGGCTACACCTTC.

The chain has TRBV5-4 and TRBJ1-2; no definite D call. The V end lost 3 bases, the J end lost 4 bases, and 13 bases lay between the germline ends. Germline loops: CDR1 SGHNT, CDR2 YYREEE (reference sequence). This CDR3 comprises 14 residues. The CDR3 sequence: CASSSLTTSYGYTF. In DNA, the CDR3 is TGTGCCAGCAGCTCCTTGACCACATCCTATGGCTACACCTTC.

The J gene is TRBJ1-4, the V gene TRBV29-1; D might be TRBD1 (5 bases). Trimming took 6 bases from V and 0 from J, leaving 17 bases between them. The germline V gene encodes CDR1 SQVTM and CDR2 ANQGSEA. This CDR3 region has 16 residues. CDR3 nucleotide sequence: TGCAGCGTCTCCGGGGGGGATGGTGCAACTAATGAAAAACTGTTTTTT. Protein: CSVSGGDGATNEKLFF. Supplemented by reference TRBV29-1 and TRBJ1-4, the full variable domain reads SAVISQKPSRDICQRGTSLTIQCQVDSQVTMMFWYRQQPGQSLTLIATANQGSEATYESGFVIDKFPISRPNLTFSTLTVSNMSPEDSSIYLCSVSGGDGATNEKLFFGSGTQLSVL.

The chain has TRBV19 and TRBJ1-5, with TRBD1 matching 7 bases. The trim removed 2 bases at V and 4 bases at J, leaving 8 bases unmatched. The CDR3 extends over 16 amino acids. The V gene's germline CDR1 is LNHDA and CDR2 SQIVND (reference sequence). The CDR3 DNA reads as TGTGCCAGTAGTATAATTTTACAGGGGCCAAATCAGCCCCAGCATTTT. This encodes CASSIILQGPNQPQHF.